This T cell receptor (beta chain) was documented in a study of human T cells and chemical hapten exposure. Looked up from germline, CDR1 is SGHNT and CDR2 is YYREEE (reference sequence). This CDR3 has 13 residues. V was trimmed by 3 bases and J by 4 bases, leaving 8 bases between them. Time point in this sample: pre-sensitization, week 0. The treatment here: therapeutic diphenylcyclopropenone sensitization with weekly scalp DPC. MiXCR, run by TCRdb on the RACE reads, gives a single entry per CDR3 protein. The top ten hold 7% to 10% of the sample, which has around 330,000 distinct CDR3 sequences, around 5% seen once.

Sequencing used whole blood, obtained in connection with sensitization to the hapten diphenylcyclopropenone (DPC). This chain links TRBV5-4 with TRBJ2-1; D is ambiguous. The clonotype comes from a woman aged 18 to 35 with alopecia areata. Some clones in this sample may be carry-over from other donors' samples. The CDR3 bases are TGTGCCAGCAGCTCCCGTAGGTACAATGAGCAGTTCTTC. Translated, it gives CASSSRRYNEQFF.